This T cell receptor (beta chain) was sequenced in a study of blood T cell repertoires in COVID-19. About the study: Sites across the United States, Italy and Spain contributed samples from acute and convalescent COVID-19.

V was clipped by 5 bases and J by 5 bases; unmatched bases: 7. Looked up from germline, CDR1 is MNHEY and CDR2 is SMNVEV (reference sequence). The CDR3 runs to 14 residues. Sequencing used immunoSEQ multiplex PCR; TCRdb keeps in-frame clones, though not all of them. This sample has 430,000 or so clones, with roughly 89% found just once. This clone was detected a few times. The source of this sequence is a man between 18 and 29 years old with COVID-19, enrolled during active disease. The rearrangement links TRBV27 to TRBJ2-7; TRBD2 aligns across 9 bases. Input material: peripheral blood. CDR3 in amino acids: CASSPSWTSDEQYF. The DNA for the CDR3 is TGTGCCAGCAGTCCCTCCTGGACTAGCGACGAGCAGTACTTC.